These 28 T cell receptor beta chains originate from one sample sequenced in a study of human T cells and chemical hapten exposure. One entry per CDR3 protein, called by TCRdb with MiXCR from the RACE reads. The sample has some 120,000 distinct CDR3 sequences, over 10% seen once. Regarding time point: patch test 1, 2 weeks after DPC sensitization. The treatment: therapeutic diphenylcyclopropenone sensitization with weekly scalp DPC. The specimen was whole blood, collected in connection with sensitization to the hapten diphenylcyclopropenone (DPC). These receptors were collected from a woman in her forties or fifties with alopecia areata. Some clones in this sample may be carry-over from other donors' samples.

This clonotype was detected a few times. The rearrangement uses TRBV12-3 or TRBV12-4 and TRBJ2-7, with 9 bases matching TRBD2. V shed 4 bases and J 3 bases; nucleotides not matched to a gene: 7. CDR3 size: 15 residues. The CDR3 nucleotides are TGTGCCAGCAGTTATAGCGGGAGCACACTCTACGAGCAGTACTTC. Translated, it gives CASSYSGSTLYEQYF.

This clonotype was observed many times. The genes are TRBV5-1 and TRBJ1-1; D possibly corresponds to TRBD1 (5 bases). This CDR3 has 14 residues. Germline V gene data show CDR1 as SGHRS and CDR2 as YFSETQ. Deletions cut 2 bases from V and 1 base from J, with 9 bases between. The CDR3 bases are TGCGCCAGCAGCTTATCAGGGCAGAACACTGAAGCTTTCTTT. Amino acids: CASSLSGQNTEAFF.

This chain uses TRBV7-9 with TRBJ1-4; 7 bases map to TRBD1. Per the germline V gene, CDR1 is SEHNR and CDR2 is FQNEAQ (reference sequence). The CDR3 length is 17 residues. Unmatched junction bases numbered 8, after V lost 3 bases and J lost 1 base. The CDR3 loop reads CASSFFHRGGTNEKLFF. In DNA form, the CDR3 reads TGTGCCAGCAGCTTTTTTCACAGGGGAGGAACTAATGAAAAACTGTTTTTT.

The sample holds a few counts of this clonotype. This chain uses TRBV7-9 with TRBJ1-4; D possibly corresponds to TRBD1 (5 bases). V gave up 5 bases and J gave up 0 bases, with 16 bases separating them. The CDR3 covers 17 residues. In germline, CDR1 is SEHNR, CDR2 FQNEAQ (reference sequence). The CDR3 DNA is TGTGCCAGCAGCCATACCGGACGGGGGGCAACTAATGAAAAACTGTTTTTT. Amino acids: CASSHTGRGATNEKLFF.

This clonotype was seen ten or more times. In DNA form, the CDR3 reads TGCAGCGTTAAGACGGACTCGAACACTGAAGCTTTCTTT. This encodes CSVKTDSNTEAFF. The chain recombines TRBV29-1 with TRBJ1-1, with D unclear. The V and J ends lost 5 bases and 1 base respectively, with 11 bases between them. The CDR3 loop spans 13 amino acids. Germline CDR1 reads SQVTM; CDR2 reads ANQGSEA.

This clonotype was detected many times. The chain uses TRBV6-5 and TRBJ1-1, with 7 nucleotides matching TRBD1. Looked up from germline, CDR1 is MNHEY and CDR2 is SVGAGI. This CDR3 contains 11 residues. Trimming cost V 5 bases and J 11 bases; bases outside gene matches: 5. In DNA, the CDR3 is TGTGCCAGCAGTACTCCCAGGGGGGCTTTCTTT. This encodes CASSTPRGAFF.

This clonotype was counted at least ten times. The V call is TRBV7-9, the J call TRBJ1-2; no firm D call. Deletions cut 8 bases from V and 8 bases from J, with 12 bases between. This CDR3 spans 11 amino acids. The germline V gene encodes CDR1 SEHNR and CDR2 FQNEAQ (reference sequence). The CDR3 spells CASAESVGYTF. CDR3 coding DNA: TGTGCCAGCGCGGAATCAGTCGGCTACACCTTC.

This clonotype was counted between two and nine times. The genes are TRBV7-2 and TRBJ2-1; TRBD2 matches at 8 bases. Germline trimming cut 1 base from V and 3 bases from J; bases unmatched to any gene: 5. This CDR3 region has 16 residues. From germline, CDR1 is SGHTA and CDR2 FQGNSA. This CDR3 is CASSLVGSGVYNEQFF. The CDR3 nucleotides read TGTGCCAGCAGCTTAGTTGGTAGCGGGGTCTACAATGAGCAGTTCTTC. Variable domain in full (rest from reference TRBV7-2 and TRBJ2-1): GAGVSQSPSNKVTEKGKDVELRCDPISGHTALYWYRQSLGQGLEFLIYFQGNSAPDKSGLPSDRFSAERTGGSVSTLTIQRTQQEDSAVYLCASSLVGSGVYNEQFFGPGTRLTVL.

This chain uses TRBV5-1 with TRBJ2-5; TRBD1 matches at 7 bases. This CDR3 contains 14 residues. V gave up 2 bases and J gave up 1 base; unmatched junction bases: 2. Per the germline V gene, CDR1 is SGHRS and CDR2 is YFSETQ. The CDR3 DNA is TGCGCCAGCAGCTTACAGGGGATCCAAGAGACCCAGTACTTC. Translating gives CASSLQGIQETQYF.

V usage is TRBV4-3 and J usage is TRBJ1-4; D not certain. The CDR3 totals 14 residues. Trimming removed 3 bases at V and 5 bases at J, with 10 bases between. Germline CDR1 reads LGHNA; CDR2 reads YSLEER. The CDR3 DNA sequence: TGCGCCAGCAGCCAGACCGGGATGAATGAAAAACTGTTTTTT. Its translation is CASSQTGMNEKLFF.

The sample holds a few counts of this clonotype. V gene TRBV11-2 combines with J gene TRBJ1-2; D not resolved. The V and J ends lost 5 bases and 0 bases respectively, with 13 bases between them. Germline V gene data show CDR1 as SGHAT and CDR2 as FQNNGV. The CDR3 spans 15 residues. Here the CDR3 DNA reads TGTGCCAGCAGCAGCGAGATATTAGCTAACTATGGCTACACCTTC. It yields the protein CASSSEILANYGYTF.

The CDR3 protein is CASSFGGRHYGYTF. Written as DNA, the CDR3 is TGTGCCAGCAGTTTCGGGGGCCGGCACTATGGCTACACCTTC. The chain uses TRBV6-5 and TRBJ1-2; D perhaps matches TRBD1 (6 bases). Trimming left V 4 bases short and J 3 bases short, with 12 bases between. The germline CDR1 and CDR2 sequences are MNHEY and SVGAGI. The CDR3 runs 14 residues.

The chain links TRBV18 to TRBJ2-7; D is unclear. Germline V gives CDR1 KGHSH, CDR2 LQKENI. The CDR3 is 13 amino acids. Trimming removed 1 base from V and 4 bases from J, with 8 bases in between. This chain's CDR3 is CASSPRAAYEQYF. CDR3 bases: TGTGCCAGCTCACCACGCGCAGCTTACGAGCAGTACTTC.

This clonotype has just a few counts. This rearrangement joins TRBV5-1 to TRBJ2-1; 15 bases line up with TRBD2. J lost 9 bases, V lost 2 bases, and 3 bases had no gene match. The CDR3 extends over 15 amino acids. Germline values: CDR1 SGHRS, CDR2 YFSETQ. The CDR3 nucleotides are TGCGCCAGCAGCTTCGGACTAGCGGGGGGGTTTGAGCAGTTCTTC. Protein product: CASSFGLAGGFEQFF.

Only a few counts were recorded for this clonotype. The rearrangement uses TRBV7-2 and TRBJ2-1; 7 bases agree with TRBD2. CDR3 size: 16 residues. After removal of 1 base from V and 3 bases from J, the junction contained 6 bases not matched to a gene. Germline CDR1 reads SGHTA; CDR2 reads FQGNSA. CDR3 DNA: TGTGCCAGCAGCTTAGTTAGACTAGCAAACTACAATGAGCAGTTCTTC. Protein: CASSLVRLANYNEQFF.

This clonotype was seen many times. V is TRBV6-2 or TRBV6-3 and J is TRBJ2-1; D gene uncertain. Germline V gives CDR1 MNHEY, CDR2 SVGEGT. The CDR3 is 13 amino acids. The V end was cut by 6 bases, the J end by 8 bases, with 14 bases between. The CDR3 DNA follows: TGTGCCAGCAGACCCGATAGTTACTATGAGCAGTTCTTC. This encodes CASRPDSYYEQFF.

The CDR3 protein is CASSYYRTPQNEQFF. Written as DNA, the CDR3 is TGTGCCAGCAGTTACTATAGGACACCACAAAATGAGCAGTTCTTC. This chain links TRBV6-5 with TRBJ2-1, with D tentatively TRBD1 (5 bases). V lost 1 base, J lost 7 bases, and 14 bases lay in between. This CDR3 has 15 amino acids. CDR1 is MNHEY, CDR2 SVGAGI, per germline.

A few counts support this clonotype. V gene TRBV12-3 or TRBV12-4 combines with J gene TRBJ2-5, with 9 positions matching TRBD2. The CDR3 totals 16 residues. Unmatched junction bases numbered 7, after V lost 3 bases and J lost 2 bases. Here the CDR3 DNA reads TGTGCCAGCAGTTTTTTTGGACTAGCGAAACAAGAGACCCAGTACTTC. Protein: CASSFFGLAKQETQYF.

In its sample, this clonotype was seen many times. The genes are TRBV5-4 and TRBJ2-5, with 15 bases aligning to TRBD2. V lost 4 bases, J lost 0 bases, and 7 bases stayed unmatched. The CDR3 has 18 amino acids. CDR1 is SGHNT, CDR2 YYREEE, per germline (reference sequence). The CDR3 protein is CASSMGLAGGFNQETQYF. The CDR3 DNA sequence: TGTGCCAGCAGCATGGGACTAGCGGGAGGTTTCAACCAAGAGACCCAGTACTTC. Full variable domain (outside the CDR3, taken from reference TRBV5-4 and TRBJ2-5): ETGVTQSPTHLIKTRGQQVTLRCSSQSGHNTVSWYQQALGQGPQFIFQYYREEENGRGNFPPRFSGLQFPNYSSELNVNALELDDSALYLCASSMGLAGGFNQETQYFGPGTRLLVL.

This clonotype was detected a few times. V is TRBV5-1 and J is TRBJ1-4; 8 nucleotides agree with TRBD1. CDR1 and CDR2 from the germline V gene are SGHRS and YFSETQ. V lost 0 bases, J lost 8 bases, and 6 bases stayed unmatched. CDR3 length: 15 residues. This CDR3 reads CASSLGGQGHEKLFF. CDR3 sequence (DNA): TGCGCCAGCAGCTTGGGTGGACAGGGCCACGAAAAACTGTTTTTT.

The CDR3 DNA reads as TGTGCCAGCAGTCACCTTGTGAACACCTACGAGCAGTACTTC. As protein: CASSHLVNTYEQYF. V gene TRBV3-1 combines with J gene TRBJ2-7; D ambiguous. Germline values: CDR1 LGHDT, CDR2 YNNKEL (reference sequence). V was shortened by 6 bases and J by 2 bases, with 14 bases between the two germline ends. This CDR3 spans 14 amino acids.

This clonotype occurred a few times. The genes are TRBV3-1 and TRBJ1-5, with 7 bases lining up with TRBD1. The CDR3 is 15 residues long. The germline V gene encodes CDR1 LGHDT and CDR2 YNNKEL (reference sequence). J was trimmed by 6 bases and V by 4 bases; bases with no gene match: 9. CDR3: CASSPLGAGGQPQHF. Written as DNA, the CDR3 is TGTGCCAGCAGCCCCCTTGGAGCAGGGGGTCAGCCCCAGCATTTT.

This clonotype has a handful of counts. This chain uses TRBV7-8 with TRBJ1-1; maybe TRBD1 (6 bases). The CDR3 has 15 amino acids. Trimming left V 4 bases short and J 0 bases short, with 12 bases between. The germline V gene has CDR1 SGHVS and CDR2 FQNEAQ. The CDR3 sequence is CASSYREGMNTEAFF. CDR3 coding DNA: TGTGCCAGCAGCTACAGGGAGGGGATGAACACTGAAGCTTTCTTT. The whole variable domain, remainder taken from reference TRBV7-8 and TRBJ1-1, is GAGVSQSPRYKVAKRGQDVALRCDPISGHVSLFWYQQALGQGPEFLTYFQNEAQLDKSGLPSDRFFAERPEGSVSTLKIQRTQQEDSAVYLCASSYREGMNTEAFFGQGTRLTVV.

This clonotype was picked up a small number of times. The V call is TRBV28, the J call TRBJ1-2; a weak D match, TRBD1 (6 bases). The CDR3 is 14 amino acids. V dropped 10 bases and J dropped 4 bases, with 19 bases sitting between them. The germline V gene has CDR1 MDHEN and CDR2 SYDVKM. The CDR3, as DNA: TGTGCCACCCCTTCGGTACAGGGATCCTATGGCTACACCTTC. Translating gives CATPSVQGSYGYTF.

This chain joins TRBV24-1 and TRBJ2-7; TRBD2 matches 9 bases. With 3 bases clipped from V and 2 bases from J, the junction kept 7 bases outside the gene matches. The CDR3 has 16 amino acids. CDR1 is KGHDR, CDR2 SFDVKD, per germline. In DNA form, the CDR3 reads TGTGCCACCAGTGATCGGACTAGCGCGGGGGCCTACGAGCAGTACTTC. It specifies CATSDRTSAGAYEQYF.

This clonotype was seen repeatedly, ten times or more. V and J are TRBV3-1 and TRBJ2-7; D is perhaps TRBD2 (6 bases). V was clipped by 5 bases and J by 6 bases, with 14 bases between them. The germline V gene encodes CDR1 LGHDT and CDR2 YNNKEL (reference sequence). The length of the CDR3 is 13 residues. CDR3 DNA: TGTGCCAGCAGCTCGCGACTAGTATCCGAGCAGTACTTC. It encodes CASSSRLVSEQYF.

V gene TRBV5-1 combines with J gene TRBJ2-7; D might be TRBD1 (6 bases). Trimming cost V 2 bases and J 5 bases, with 11 bases left between them. The germline gives CDR1 SGHRS, CDR2 YFSETQ. This CDR3 has 13 amino acids. The CDR3 nucleotides read TGCGCCAGCAGCTTCGCCAGGGGAGACGAGCAGTACTTC. It yields the protein CASSFARGDEQYF.

The chain combines TRBV4-3 with TRBJ1-1; 7 bases are shared with TRBD1. This CDR3 spans 14 amino acids. Germline V gives CDR1 LGHNA, CDR2 YSLEER. V was pared by 0 bases and J by 5 bases, with 3 bases of the junction left unmatched. The CDR3 is CASSQDTGATEAFF. The CDR3 DNA reads as TGCGCCAGCAGCCAAGATACAGGGGCGACTGAAGCTTTCTTT.